This is a list of T cell receptor beta chains from one sample in a study of shared clonotypes between healthy human individuals. Sequencing was performed with immunoSEQ multiplex PCR; in TCRdb, only in-frame clones are kept and a portion is missing. In the table there are millions of clones, roughly 91% of which are singletons. Material: naive CD8+ T cells from PBMCs. The receptor source for this set is a man younger than 35 in good health. Some clones in this sample may be carry-over from other donors' samples. Each CDR3 is given with its conserved first and last residue. Fields, in order: J gene, V gene, CDR3 protein.

j_call: TRBJ1-1; v_call: TRBV28; cdr3_aa: CASSRIRELNTEAFF
j_call: TRBJ2-5; v_call: TRBV27; cdr3_aa: CASSLYRKETQYF
j_call: TRBJ1-1; v_call: TRBV11-2; cdr3_aa: CASSFSLQGDGYTEAFF
j_call: TRBJ2-7; v_call: TRBV7-9; cdr3_aa: CASSLDRGGGEQYF
j_call: TRBJ2-7; v_call: TRBV7-2; cdr3_aa: CASSAPGTKDEQYF
j_call: TRBJ2-2; v_call: TRBV7-7; cdr3_aa: CASSSGTSGRLYTGELFF
j_call: TRBJ1-1; v_call: TRBV19; cdr3_aa: CASSPTGPEAFF
j_call: TRBJ1-1; v_call: TRBV5-5; cdr3_aa: CASSLGQGSTEAFF
j_call: TRBJ1-2; v_call: TRBV28; cdr3_aa: CASSLLQGRGPYGYTF
j_call: TRBJ1-2; v_call: TRBV4-3; cdr3_aa: CASSREGDRAF
j_call: TRBJ2-7; v_call: TRBV27; cdr3_aa: CASSSPGQGVWEQYF
j_call: TRBJ2-7; v_call: TRBV7-9; cdr3_aa: CASSFQTGPPYEQYF
j_call: TRBJ2-7; v_call: TRBV19; cdr3_aa: CASSNRGNYYEQYF
j_call: TRBJ2-5; v_call: TRBV6-6; cdr3_aa: CASSYYRDLRLETQYF
j_call: TRBJ2-1; v_call: TRBV28; cdr3_aa: CASSISSYNEQFF
j_call: TRBJ2-2; v_call: TRBV27; cdr3_aa: CASSSGTPGALFF
j_call: TRBJ1-3; v_call: TRBV7-9; cdr3_aa: CASSSTGSIGNTIYF
j_call: TRBJ2-3; v_call: TRBV5-8; cdr3_aa: CASSLTGSTDTQYF
j_call: TRBJ2-7; v_call: TRBV27; cdr3_aa: CASSLGQTYEQYF
j_call: TRBJ2-3; v_call: TRBV10-1; cdr3_aa: CASSDGTGFSDTQYF
j_call: TRBJ1-2; v_call: TRBV6-1; cdr3_aa: CASSEDRTATFNYGYTF
j_call: TRBJ2-6; v_call: TRBV7-3; cdr3_aa: CASSPTAGANVLTF
j_call: TRBJ1-1; v_call: TRBV27; cdr3_aa: CASSPRQTTGSETEAFF
j_call: TRBJ1-1; v_call: TRBV27; cdr3_aa: CASSLETGMIAFF
j_call: TRBJ2-5; v_call: TRBV7-6; cdr3_aa: CASSWWTSGRDKETQYF
j_call: TRBJ2-7; v_call: TRBV28; cdr3_aa: CASRQPGDEQYF
j_call: TRBJ2-1; v_call: TRBV9; cdr3_aa: CASSADRDSLYNEQFF
j_call: TRBJ2-2; v_call: TRBV29-1; cdr3_aa: CGTGTGRTPGKLFF
j_call: TRBJ2-1; v_call: TRBV4-1; cdr3_aa: CASSTNFGGEQFF
j_call: TRBJ2-2; v_call: TRBV13; cdr3_aa: CASSASEFTGELFF
j_call: TRBJ1-2; v_call: TRBV5-6; cdr3_aa: CASSLAQLGQLNYGYTF
j_call: TRBJ1-2; v_call: TRBV28; cdr3_aa: CASSLNGAASATF
j_call: TRBJ2-3; v_call: TRBV2; cdr3_aa: CASSPGQGGTDTQYF
j_call: TRBJ2-7; v_call: TRBV15; cdr3_aa: CATSKGQGPYEQYF
j_call: TRBJ2-7; v_call: TRBV7-3; cdr3_aa: CASRQPGLAGEGYEQYF
j_call: TRBJ1-5; v_call: TRBV19; cdr3_aa: CASRDRATSYSNQPQHF
j_call: TRBJ2-3; v_call: TRBV27; cdr3_aa: CASTQGDTQYF
j_call: TRBJ2-1; v_call: TRBV19; cdr3_aa: CASSILAEGYNEQFF
j_call: TRBJ2-7; v_call: TRBV20-1; cdr3_aa: CSASPPREQYF
j_call: TRBJ2-7; v_call: TRBV28; cdr3_aa: CASSRSPGLGTQEQYF
j_call: TRBJ1-5; v_call: TRBV6-1; cdr3_aa: CASTTGGEGYQPQHF
j_call: TRBJ1-2; v_call: TRBV4-3; cdr3_aa: CASSHTASNYGYTF
j_call: TRBJ2-7; v_call: TRBV27; cdr3_aa: CASSPRQGAYEQYF
j_call: TRBJ1-1; v_call: TRBV16; cdr3_aa: CASSQSKGLLAEAFF
j_call: TRBJ1-1; v_call: TRBV19; cdr3_aa: CATRQGNTEAFF
j_call: TRBJ1-1; v_call: TRBV19; cdr3_aa: CASSHRRWEAFF
j_call: TRBJ2-7; v_call: TRBV27; cdr3_aa: CASSSYRGPHYEQYF
j_call: TRBJ2-6; v_call: TRBV4-3; cdr3_aa: CASSQRGSGANVLTF
j_call: TRBJ2-7; v_call: TRBV4-2; cdr3_aa: CASSQGKASGRYEQYF
j_call: TRBJ1-2; v_call: TRBV5-5; cdr3_aa: CASSGRQGGDYGYTF
j_call: TRBJ2-1; v_call: TRBV4-3; cdr3_aa: CASSQILANNEQFF
j_call: TRBJ2-1; v_call: TRBV29-1; cdr3_aa: CSVWLAGSLGVEQFF
j_call: TRBJ1-6; v_call: TRBV27; cdr3_aa: CASRPGRPYNSPLHF
j_call: TRBJ2-2; v_call: TRBV9; cdr3_aa: CASSPRLAGVGPGGELFF
j_call: TRBJ1-2; v_call: TRBV9; cdr3_aa: CASSHDGDMTYYGYTF
j_call: TRBJ2-2; v_call: TRBV7-2; cdr3_aa: CASRGLAGDQSNTGELFF
j_call: TRBJ1-1; v_call: TRBV5-5; cdr3_aa: CASSLSGLNTEAFF
j_call: TRBJ2-3; v_call: TRBV5-6; cdr3_aa: CASSLGQVGDTQYF
j_call: TRBJ2-6; v_call: TRBV19; cdr3_aa: CASIGRSGANVLTF
j_call: TRBJ2-1; v_call: TRBV7-9; cdr3_aa: CASSLVGGVGNEQFF